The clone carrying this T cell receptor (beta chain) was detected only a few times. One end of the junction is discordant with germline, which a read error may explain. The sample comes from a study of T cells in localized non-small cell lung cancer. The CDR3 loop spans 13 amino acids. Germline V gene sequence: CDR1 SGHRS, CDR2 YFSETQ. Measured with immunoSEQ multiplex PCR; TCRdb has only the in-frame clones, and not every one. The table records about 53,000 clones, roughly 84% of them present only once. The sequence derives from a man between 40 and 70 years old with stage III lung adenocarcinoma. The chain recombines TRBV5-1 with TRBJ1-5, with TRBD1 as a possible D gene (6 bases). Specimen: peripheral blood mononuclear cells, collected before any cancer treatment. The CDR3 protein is CASSSTGSQPQHF. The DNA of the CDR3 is TGTGCCAGCAGCTCCACAGGGAGTCAGCCCCAGCATTTT.